A selection of T cell receptor beta chains follows, all from one sample in a study of a mutant IDH1 vaccine in newly diagnosed glioma. No antigen is known for these receptors. Clones were sequenced by immunoSEQ multiplex PCR, and TCRdb holds only the in-frame ones, with some missing. This table has tens of thousands of clones, roughly 91% appearing once. The source was PBMCs, collected from a glioma patient whose treatment included an IDH1 peptide vaccine. Receptor source: a woman between 45 and 60 years old with glioma. The CDR3 runs from the conserved cysteine through the conserved F or W. Fields, in order: CDR3 protein, CDR3 DNA, V gene, clone size, D gene, J gene, CDR3 length. A D gene is named only where the DNA matches it firmly. Not all rows give a size; the values are once, few, many and, for expanded clones, a class.

CDR3: CASSFPLPPSTGHTEAFF
DNA: TGTGCCAGCAGCTTCCCCCTCCCCCCCTCGACAGGGCACACTGAAGCTTTCTTT
V: TRBV7-9
size: .
D: TRBD1
J: TRBJ1-1
length: 18

CDR3: CASSGQTQETQYF
DNA: TGTGCCAGCAGTGGACAGACACAAGAGACCCAGTACTTC
V: TRBV2
size: .
D: .
J: TRBJ2-5
length: 13

CDR3: CASSRVAGDNEQFF
DNA: TGTGCCAGCTCAAGGGTAGCGGGGGACAATGAGCAGTTCTTC
V: TRBV18
size: .
D: TRBD2
J: TRBJ2-1
length: 14

CDR3: CASTFAGGALGGYEQYF
DNA: TGTGCCAGCACGTTTGCGGGAGGGGCCTTGGGGGGTTACGAGCAGTACTTC
V: TRBV28
size: once
D: TRBD2
J: TRBJ2-7
length: 17

CDR3: CATWGGSRTGELFF
DNA: TGTGCCACCTGGGGGGGGAGCCGCACCGGGGAGCTGTTTTTT
V: TRBV2
size: .
D: TRBD2
J: TRBJ2-2
length: 14

CDR3: CASAADSLNTEAFF
DNA: TGTGCTAGTGCCGCCGACAGTCTGAACACTGAAGCTTTCTTT
V: TRBV12-5
size: few
D: .
J: TRBJ1-1
length: 14

CDR3: CASSRGQVSYEQYF
DNA: TGTGCCAGCAGCCGCGGACAGGTCTCCTACGAGCAGTACTTC
V: TRBV5-4
size: .
D: TRBD1
J: TRBJ2-7
length: 14

CDR3: CASSSGVGLYSNQPQHF
DNA: TGTGCCAGCAGCTCCGGGGTGGGGCTGTATAGCAATCAGCCCCAGCATTTT
V: TRBV7-6
size: once
D: .
J: TRBJ1-5
length: 17

CDR3: CASSVRGRSDNEQFF
DNA: TGTGCCAGCAGCGTAAGGGGGAGATCTGACAATGAGCAGTTCTTC
V: TRBV9
size: .
D: .
J: TRBJ2-1
length: 15

CDR3: CASSLGQPYTEAFF
DNA: TGTGCCAGCAGCTTAGGACAGCCCTACACTGAAGCTTTCTTT
V: TRBV13
size: once
D: .
J: TRBJ1-1
length: 14

CDR3: CASSWETSSFGGTGELFF
DNA: TGTGCCAGCAGCTGGGAGACTAGCTCCTTCGGCGGCACCGGGGAGCTGTTTTTT
V: TRBV5-4
size: .
D: TRBD2
J: TRBJ2-2
length: 18